The 19 T cell receptor beta chains below were found in one sample sequenced in a study of T cell repertoires in cytomegalovirus infection. TCRdb reanalysed the reads using MiXCR and keeps one entry per CDR3 protein. Of 150,000 to 200,000 distinct CDR3 sequences listed, roughly a fifth are singletons. Sequenced material: PBMCs. These receptors came from a human donor in good health (CMV status not recorded). Some clones in this sample may be carry-over from other donors' samples.

This clonotype was seen more than once but under ten times. This CDR3 is CSARRGYEFEKLFF. The CDR3 DNA reads as TGCAGTGCTCGCAGGGGGTATGAGTTTGAAAAACTGTTTTTT. This chain connects TRBV20-1 to TRBJ1-4; 7 bases are a match to TRBD1. The V and J ends lost 5 bases and 7 bases, in that order; junction bases with no gene match: 10. The CDR3 loop spans 14 amino acids. Per the germline V gene, CDR1 is DFQATT and CDR2 is SNEGSKA (reference sequence).

This chain uses TRBV14 with TRBJ2-7; D is possibly TRBD2 (6 bases). Looked up from germline, CDR1 is SGHDN and CDR2 is FVKESK. This CDR3 is built from 16 residues. V was trimmed by 0 bases and J by 3 bases, leaving 15 bases between them. The CDR3 sequence: CASSQDRAGRYYEQYF. The CDR3, as DNA: TGTGCCAGCAGCCAAGATCGGGCGGGACGGTACTACGAGCAGTACTTC.

The sample holds one count of this clonotype. The genes are TRBV28 and TRBJ2-5; D is undetermined. CDR3 length equals 14 residues. Germline V gene data show CDR1 as MDHEN and CDR2 as SYDVKM. The V end was cut by 7 bases, the J end by 1 base, with 13 bases between. This chain's CDR3 is CASTQSRTQETQYF. CDR3 coding DNA: TGTGCCAGCACCCAAAGTCGGACCCAAGAGACCCAGTACTTC.

Here the CDR3 DNA reads TGTGCCACCAGGACTAGCGGTACCTACGAGCAGTACTTC. It encodes CATRTSGTYEQYF. The chain carries TRBV27 and TRBJ2-7; 10 bases match TRBD2. Trimming at V came to 10 bases and at J to 2 bases, leaving 5 bases not matched to a gene. The CDR3 covers 13 residues. Germline CDR1 reads MNHEY; CDR2 reads SMNVEV (reference sequence).

The chain recombines TRBV7-9 with TRBJ1-4; tentatively, D is TRBD1 (5 bases). Germline lookup yields CDR1 SEHNR and CDR2 FQNEAQ (reference sequence). V lost 5 bases and J 5 bases, leaving 12 bases between the germline ends. CDR3 length equals 14 residues. The CDR3 nucleotides are TGTGCCAGCAGCCCGGGACGGACCAATGAAAAACTGTTTTTT. Translation gives CASSPGRTNEKLFF. The whole variable domain, filled in from reference TRBV7-9 and TRBJ1-4, reads DTGVSQNPRHKITKRGQNVTFRCDPISEHNRLYWYRQTLGQGPEFLTYFQNEAQLEKSRLLSDRFSAERPKGSFSTLEIQRTEQGDSAMYLCASSPGRTNEKLFFGSGTQLSVL.

This chain uses TRBV12-3 or TRBV12-4 with TRBJ2-7; D not resolved. The CDR3 contains 14 residues. The V end was cut by 1 base, the J end by 0 bases, with 7 bases between. The CDR3 nucleotides are TGTGCCAGCAGTTTAGACCCGGTCTCCTACGAGCAGTACTTC. Its protein is CASSLDPVSYEQYF.

This clonotype was counted only a few times. The genes are TRBV5-1 and TRBJ2-7; D is unresolved. Germline V gives CDR1 SGHRS, CDR2 YFSETQ. V lost 6 bases to trimming and J lost 5 bases, with 15 bases between them. CDR3 length: 13 residues. The CDR3 DNA reads as TGCGCCAGCACTGCCACGAACATCCACGAGCAGTACTTC. Its protein is CASTATNIHEQYF.

This clonotype was counted ten times or more. The chain carries TRBV7-2 and TRBJ2-7, with no clear D. Germline V CDR1 and CDR2: SGHTA, FQGNSA. The length of the CDR3 is 14 residues. The V end lost 9 bases, the J end lost 0 bases, and 15 bases lay between the germline ends. The DNA for the CDR3 is TGTGCCAGTTCACCTGGCGGATACTCCTACGAGCAGTACTTC. Translated: CASSPGGYSYEQYF.

This clonotype was seen a few times. V and J are TRBV6-1 and TRBJ1-5; the D gene is possibly TRBD1 (6 bases). CDR3 length equals 15 residues. Germline V gene data show CDR1 as MNHNS and CDR2 as SASEGT. V was clipped by 3 bases and J by 8 bases, with 17 bases between them. CDR3 sequence reads: CASSEMGTPIKPQHF. In DNA form, the CDR3 reads TGTGCCAGCAGTGAGATGGGGACACCTATTAAGCCCCAGCATTTT.

This clonotype was counted only a few times. V gene TRBV11-3 combines with J gene TRBJ2-4; D possibly corresponds to TRBD2 (5 bases). CDR3 length equals 13 residues. Germline loops: CDR1 SGHNT, CDR2 YENEEA. Trimming pared 7 bases from V and 7 bases from J, leaving 14 bases between. In DNA, the CDR3 is TGTGCCAGCACCCCTCCCCGCGGGAACATTCAGTACTTC. This encodes CASTPPRGNIQYF. Complete variable domain (other parts from reference TRBV11-3 and TRBJ2-4): EAGVVQSPRYKIIEKKQPVAFWCNPISGHNTLYWYLQNLGQGPELLIRYENEEAVDDSQLPKDRFSAERLKGVDSTLKIQPAELGDSAVYLCASTPPRGNIQYFGAGTRLSVL.

This clonotype was observed many times. V is TRBV20-1 and J is TRBJ2-5; D is perhaps TRBD2 (5 bases). V dropped 3 bases and J dropped 7 bases, with 21 bases sitting between them. The germline V gene encodes CDR1 DFQATT and CDR2 SNEGSKA (reference sequence). CDR3 length equals 15 residues. CDR3 nucleotides: TGCAGTGCTAGTGACTCATCGGGAAACCTCCGGACCCAGTACTTC. This gives the protein CSASDSSGNLRTQYF.

This clonotype was observed many times. The chain has TRBV7-2 and TRBJ1-2, with 7 bases lining up with TRBD1. Germline lookup yields CDR1 SGHTA and CDR2 FQGNSA. Trimming at V came to 0 bases and at J to 0 bases, leaving 13 bases not matched to a gene. The CDR3 runs to 19 residues. The CDR3 sequence: CASSLARGGTGAPNYGYTF. Here the CDR3 DNA reads TGTGCCAGCAGCTTAGCTAGGGGCGGTACAGGGGCCCCTAACTATGGCTACACCTTC.

The genes are TRBV6-2 or TRBV6-3 and TRBJ2-7; 8 nucleotides line up with TRBD2. The CDR3 is 16 residues long. J gave up 1 base and V 6 bases, and 11 bases lay outside the gene matches. The germline V gene encodes CDR1 MNHEY and CDR2 SVGEGT. Here the CDR3 DNA reads TGTGCCAGCAGGGGACTAGAGGGAGGGCCTTCCTACGAGCAGTACTTC. Protein sequence: CASRGLEGGPSYEQYF.

The CDR3 here is CASSERTGGKGETQYF. The CDR3 DNA reads as TGTGCCAGCAGTGAAAGAACAGGGGGCAAGGGAGAGACCCAGTACTTC. The V and J genes are TRBV2 and TRBJ2-5, with 9 bases lining up with TRBD1. The CDR3 has 16 residues. The trim removed 2 bases at V and 4 bases at J, leaving 8 bases unmatched. Per germline, CDR1 SNHLY and CDR2 FYNNEI. The complete variable domain, with remaining parts taken from reference TRBV2 and TRBJ2-5, reads EPEVTQTPSHQVTQMGQEVILRCVPISNHLYFYWYRQILGQKVEFLVSFYNNEISEKSEIFDDQFSVERPDGSNFTLKIRSTKLEDSAMYFCASSERTGGKGETQYFGPGTRLLVL.

V is TRBV12-3 or TRBV12-4 and J is TRBJ2-5; 10 bases are shared with TRBD2. The V segment lost 5 bases and the J segment 4 bases; nucleotides outside the gene matches: 7. The CDR3 extends over 15 amino acids. The CDR3: CASSRSSGSSETQYF. The CDR3 DNA reads as TGTGCCAGCAGTCGCTCTAGCGGGAGTTCAGAGACCCAGTACTTC.

This clonotype has a handful of counts. The V call is TRBV29-1, the J call TRBJ2-3; TRBD2 matches at 11 bases. J gave up 0 bases and V 5 bases, and 16 bases lay outside the gene matches. The CDR3 has 19 residues. CDR1 is SQVTM, CDR2 ANQGSEA, per germline. The CDR3 nucleotides read TGCAGCGTTCCGCCCCGGGGACTAGCGGACGTAAAAAGCACAGATACGCAGTATTTT. Translation: CSVPPRGLADVKSTDTQYF.

This clonotype was counted a few times. The chain employs TRBV6-2 or TRBV6-3 and TRBJ2-5, with TRBD2 as a possible D gene (5 bases). Germline assignment: CDR1 MNHEY and CDR2 SVGEGT. V was pared by 6 bases and J by 5 bases, with 13 bases between. CDR3 length: 13 amino acids. CDR3 sequence (DNA): TGTGCCAGCAGCGAGGCGTCGGGGGAGACCCAGTACTTC. As protein: CASSEASGETQYF.

As regards this clonotype: A much larger clone differs from this one at a single base, so this may be a read error. The chain couples TRBV28 to TRBJ1-4; 9 bases are a match to TRBD1. The CDR3 consists of 15 residues. Looked up from germline, CDR1 is MDHEN and CDR2 is SYDVKM. In DNA form, the CDR3 reads TGTACCAGCAGCTACCGGGACAGGGTAAATGAAAAACTGTTTTTT. It encodes CTSSYRDRVNEKLFF.

As to this clonotype: With a much larger clone just one base away, this may be a read error. The chain is built from TRBV7-8 and TRBJ2-1; the D call may be TRBD1 or TRBD2 (5 bases each). Germline loops: CDR1 SGHVS, CDR2 FQNEAQ. Trimming removed 4 bases from V and 0 bases from J, with 10 bases in between. This CDR3 region has 15 residues. This CDR3 is CASSWGTSSYNEQFF. The CDR3 bases are TGTGCCAGCAGCTGGGGGACGAGCTCCTACAATGAGCAGTTCTTC.